The next 11 T cell receptor beta chains were all read from a single sample in a study of graft-versus-host responses after intestinal transplantation. These receptors have no identified antigens. Using immunoSEQ multiplex PCR, the repertoire was profiled, and TCRdb retains in-frame clones only, with some absent. The data show some 86,000 clones, with around 91% seen just once and over 0.08% held by the top ten. This sample comprised unstimulated CD4+ T cells sorted from spleen or lymph node cells, obtained before intestinal transplant. The receptors were sampled from a human donor who received an intestinal transplant.

The J gene is TRBJ1-6, the V gene TRBV7-6; D uncertain. The CDR3 totals 17 residues. V was shortened by 2 bases and J by 0 bases, with 11 bases between the two germline ends. The germline gives CDR1 SGHVS, CDR2 FNYEAQ. In nucleotides, the CDR3 is TGTGCCAGCAGCTTAACGGTCCTGAGCTCCTATAATTCACCCCTCCACTTT. It encodes CASSLTVLSSYNSPLHF.

The V gene is TRBV6-5, the J gene TRBJ2-7, with TRBD2 matching 8 bases. The CDR3 consists of 14 residues. With 5 bases clipped from V and 2 bases from J, the junction kept 5 bases outside the gene matches. Germline V gene data show CDR1 as MNHEY and CDR2 as SVGAGI. The CDR3 is CASSPQRGPYEQYF. The CDR3 bases are TGTGCCAGCAGTCCCCAGCGGGGGCCCTACGAGCAGTACTTC.

This clone was recorded only once. The CDR3 sequence: CASSEGDSLNSPLHF. CDR3 nucleotide sequence: TGTGCCAGCAGTGAAGGGGACAGCCTTAATTCACCCCTCCACTTT. The chain employs TRBV25-1 and TRBJ1-6, with 7 bases lining up with TRBD1. Germline CDR1 reads MGHDK; CDR2 reads SYGVNS. CDR3 length equals 15 residues. The ends lost 2 bases at V and 6 bases at J; junction bases unmatched: 4.

The chain carries TRBV9 and TRBJ2-3, with 10 bases that match TRBD2. This CDR3 comprises 17 residues. CDR1 is SGDLS, CDR2 YYNGEE, per germline. The trim removed 2 bases at V and 0 bases at J, leaving 6 bases unmatched. CDR3 bases: TGTGCCAGCAGCGTCGGGACTAGCGCACCTAGCACAGATACGCAGTATTTT. It specifies CASSVGTSAPSTDTQYF.

The chain carries TRBV6-1 and TRBJ2-7; TRBD1 matches 7 bases. Germline CDR1 MNHNS, CDR2 SASEGT. This CDR3 is built from 11 residues. Trimming at V came to 8 bases and at J to 3 bases, leaving 1 base not matched to a gene. The CDR3 here is CASGTDYEQYF. CDR3 DNA sequence: TGTGCCAGCGGGACAGACTACGAGCAGTACTTC.

The chain is built from TRBV11-3 and TRBJ1-4; the D is unclear. CDR1 is SGHNT, CDR2 YENEEA, per germline. V was cut by 0 bases and J by 6 bases, with 5 bases left in between. This CDR3 is built from 13 residues. The CDR3 sequence: CASSLDGDEKLFF. The CDR3 nucleotides are TGTGCCAGCAGCTTAGACGGGGATGAAAAACTGTTTTTT. The full variable domain, its missing parts supplied by reference TRBV11-3 and TRBJ1-4, is EAGVVQSPRYKIIEKKQPVAFWCNPISGHNTLYWYLQNLGQGPELLIRYENEEAVDDSQLPKDRFSAERLKGVDSTLKIQPAELGDSAVYLCASSLDGDEKLFFGSGTQLSVL.

CDR3 nucleotide sequence: TGCAGTGCTAGCAAACAGGGCACGCAGTATTTT. Amino acids: CSASKQGTQYF. The V gene is TRBV20-1, the J gene TRBJ2-3; D may be TRBD1 (6 bases). The CDR3 totals 11 residues. V lost 3 bases to trimming and J lost 9 bases, with 10 bases between them. Germline-derived CDR1 and CDR2 are DFQATT and SNEGSKA (reference sequence).

In this sample, this clone turned up once. This chain uses TRBV6-5 with TRBJ2-7; D not certain. The germline gives CDR1 MNHEY, CDR2 SVGAGI. This CDR3 has 16 residues. Deletions cut 3 bases from V and 3 bases from J, with 18 bases between. CDR3 protein: CASSYNAARGGYEQYF. For the CDR3, the DNA is TGTGCCAGCAGTTATAATGCCGCTCGAGGCGGCTACGAGCAGTACTTC.

Only one count was recorded for this clone. J is TRBJ2-3 and V is TRBV7-2; D perhaps matches TRBD2 (5 bases). Trimming cost V 8 bases and J 1 base, with 13 bases left between them. The CDR3 has 14 residues. Germline-derived CDR1 and CDR2 are SGHTA and FQGNSA. CDR3 amino acids: CASSGARGTDTQYF. The CDR3 DNA follows: TGTGCCAGCTCTGGAGCGCGGGGCACAGATACGCAGTATTTT.

This clone has only one observation. The chain carries TRBV7-9 and TRBJ1-2, with D maybe TRBD1 (5 bases). The CDR3 spans 13 residues. Trimming pared 5 bases from V and 2 bases from J, leaving 9 bases between. Germline V gene sequence: CDR1 SEHNR, CDR2 FQNEAQ (reference sequence). CDR3 bases: TGTGCCAGCAGCCAGGGCCTAAACTATGGCTACACCTTC. Translation gives CASSQGLNYGYTF. The whole variable domain, remainder taken from reference TRBV7-9 and TRBJ1-2, is DTGVSQNPRHKITKRGQNVTFRCDPISEHNRLYWYRQTLGQGPEFLTYFQNEAQLEKSRLLSDRFSAERPKGSFSTLEIQRTEQGDSAMYLCASSQGLNYGYTFGSGTRLTVV.

The chain combines TRBV5-4 with TRBJ2-5; 7 bases match TRBD2. The CDR3 contains 14 residues. Germline V gene lookup returns CDR1 SGHNT and CDR2 YYREEE (reference sequence). With V trimmed by 4 bases and J by 5 bases, 8 bases remained unmatched. The CDR3 nucleotides are TGTGCCAGCAGCCCCGGGGGGTCTGCGGAGACCCAGTACTTC. As protein: CASSPGGSAETQYF. The whole variable domain, remainder taken from reference TRBV5-4 and TRBJ2-5, is ETGVTQSPTHLIKTRGQQVTLRCSSQSGHNTVSWYQQALGQGPQFIFQYYREEENGRGNFPPRFSGLQFPNYSSELNVNALELDDSALYLCASSPGGSAETQYFGPGTRLLVL.